The entry below gives a single T cell receptor (beta chain) sequence along with its context. This entry belongs to a study of blood T cell repertoires in COVID-19. Background on the study: PBMCs, B-cell-depleted T cells, or T cells were the source of the cDNA or gDNA that made up the material.

The Seattle patients joined while their infection was active and were tracked longitudinally afterward. The ends lost 7 bases at V and 2 bases at J; junction bases unmatched: 4. The CDR3 runs to 13 residues. Germline V gene sequence: CDR1 PRHDT, CDR2 FYEKMQ (reference sequence). Produced via immunoSEQ multiplex PCR; TCRdb's table is partial and in-frame only. The table records around 260,000 clones, roughly four fifths of them present only once. This sequence originates from a person aged 65 to 85 with COVID-19, enrolled during active disease. Material for sequencing was peripheral blood. J is TRBJ2-5 and V is TRBV13, with TRBD2 identical over 7 bases. CDR3 loop: CASMPSGQETQYF. In nucleotides, the CDR3 is TGTGCCAGCATGCCTAGCGGTCAAGAGACCCAGTACTTC.